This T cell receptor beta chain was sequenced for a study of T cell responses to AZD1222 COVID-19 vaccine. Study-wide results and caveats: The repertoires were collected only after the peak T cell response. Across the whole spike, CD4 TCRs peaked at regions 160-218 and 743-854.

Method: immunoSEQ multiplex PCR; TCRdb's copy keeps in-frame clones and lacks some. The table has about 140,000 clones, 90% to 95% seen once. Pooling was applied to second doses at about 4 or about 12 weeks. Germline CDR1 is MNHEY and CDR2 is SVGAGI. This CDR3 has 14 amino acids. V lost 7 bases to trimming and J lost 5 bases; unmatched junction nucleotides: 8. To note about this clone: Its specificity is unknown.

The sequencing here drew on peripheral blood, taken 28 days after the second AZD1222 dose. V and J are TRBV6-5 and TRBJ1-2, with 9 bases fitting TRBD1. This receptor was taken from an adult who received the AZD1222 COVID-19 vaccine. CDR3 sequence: CASMRTGARYGYTF. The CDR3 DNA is TGTGCCAGCATGCGGACAGGGGCTCGGTATGGCTACACCTTC.